Listed below are T cell receptor beta chains from one sample, sequenced in a study of beta chain features in type 1 diabetes. Sequencing used immunoSEQ multiplex PCR; TCRdb keeps in-frame clones, though not all of them. The profile covers 300,000 to 400,000 clones, with approximately 9.7% appearing a single time and approximately 1% taken by the ten largest. The sample comprised central memory CD4+ T cells from blood. Source of these receptors: a man aged 25 to 40 with type 1 diabetes. Both conserved end residues are part of each CDR3. Each record gives: D gene, J gene, clone size, V gene, CDR3 DNA, CDR3 protein. The D gene is left open where the match is weak. Clone size, where shown, is once, few, many, or a class for clones that have expanded.

d_call: TRBD1
j_call: TRBJ2-5
clone_size: many
v_call: TRBV5-8
cdr3_nt: TGTGCCAGCAGTCCCTTTGGTACAGGGGACCTTATGGAGACCCAGTACTTC
cdr3_aa: CASSPFGTGDLMETQYF

d_call: NA
j_call: TRBJ2-7
clone_size: few
v_call: TRBV20-1
cdr3_nt: TGCAGTGCTGCGGGACTCAGCGAGCAGTACTTC
cdr3_aa: CSAAGLSEQYF

d_call: NA
j_call: TRBJ2-3
clone_size: few
v_call: TRBV7-9
cdr3_nt: TGTGCCAGCAGCTTGGCACGCGGGGAAGGGGTAGATACGCAGTATTTT
cdr3_aa: CASSLARGEGVDTQYF

d_call: NA
j_call: TRBJ2-5
clone_size: NA
v_call: TRBV9
cdr3_nt: TGTGCCAGCAGCGATCGCGGACGGGAGGAGACCCAGTACTTC
cdr3_aa: CASSDRGREETQYF

d_call: NA
j_call: TRBJ1-4
clone_size: few
v_call: TRBV5-8
cdr3_nt: TGTGCCAGCAGCTTGGTTAACACTAATGAAAAACTGTTTTTT
cdr3_aa: CASSLVNTNEKLFF

d_call: NA
j_call: TRBJ2-1
clone_size: NA
v_call: TRBV5-1
cdr3_nt: TGCGCCAGCAGCCCCCTATCAGTAGGGAACAATGAGCAGTTCTTC
cdr3_aa: CASSPLSVGNNEQFF

d_call: TRBD1
j_call: TRBJ2-1
clone_size: many
v_call: TRBV29-1
cdr3_nt: TGCAGCGTGCTACAGGGGGCTAGGGAATACAATGAGCAGTTCTTC
cdr3_aa: CSVLQGAREYNEQFF

d_call: TRBD2
j_call: TRBJ2-5
clone_size: NA
v_call: TRBV7-9
cdr3_nt: TGCGCCAGCAGCCAAGTCCTAGCGGGAAAAGAGACCCAGTACTTC
cdr3_aa: CASSQVLAGKETQYF

d_call: TRBD1
j_call: TRBJ2-5
clone_size: NA
v_call: TRBV4-1
cdr3_nt: TGCGCCAGCAGCCAACTGGACAGGGCCCAAGAGACCCAGTACTTC
cdr3_aa: CASSQLDRAQETQYF

d_call: NA
j_call: TRBJ2-1
clone_size: many
v_call: TRBV5-4
cdr3_nt: TGTGCCAGCAGCTTGGACAGAATCAATGAGCAGTTCTTC
cdr3_aa: CASSLDRINEQFF

d_call: TRBD1
j_call: TRBJ1-2
clone_size: few
v_call: TRBV10-3
cdr3_nt: TGTGCCAGCACCTCACCGGACAGGGGGCTTATTGGCTACACCTTC
cdr3_aa: CASTSPDRGLIGYTF

d_call: NA
j_call: TRBJ2-2
clone_size: NA
v_call: TRBV9
cdr3_nt: TGTGCCAGCAGCCCCCGCTTGAACACCGGGGAGCTGTTTTTT
cdr3_aa: CASSPRLNTGELFF

d_call: NA
j_call: TRBJ1-4
clone_size: many
v_call: TRBV10-3
cdr3_nt: TGTGCCATCAGTGCCGGGAATGAAAAACTGTTTTTT
cdr3_aa: CAISAGNEKLFF

d_call: NA
j_call: TRBJ2-3
clone_size: NA
v_call: TRBV7-2
cdr3_nt: TGTGCCAGCAGCCCGGGGTATCTGAGCACAGATACGCAGTATTTT
cdr3_aa: CASSPGYLSTDTQYF

d_call: TRBD2
j_call: TRBJ2-5
clone_size: NA
v_call: TRBV7-2
cdr3_nt: TGTGCCAGCAGCGTCACAGCGGGGGGCCGATTAGGCTACTTC
cdr3_aa: CASSVTAGGRLGYF

d_call: NA
j_call: TRBJ1-5
clone_size: NA
v_call: TRBV27
cdr3_nt: TGTGCCAGCGGAACCCAGGGGCCCAATCAGCCCCAGCATTTT
cdr3_aa: CASGTQGPNQPQHF

d_call: NA
j_call: TRBJ2-5
clone_size: few
v_call: TRBV5-1
cdr3_nt: TGCGCCAGCAGCTTGGGCGTACAAGAGACCCAGTACTTC
cdr3_aa: CASSLGVQETQYF

d_call: TRBD2
j_call: TRBJ2-1
clone_size: few
v_call: TRBV30
cdr3_nt: TGTGCCTGGACCGGGACTAGCGGGGGGAGGCAGTTCTTC
cdr3_aa: CAWTGTSGGRQFF

d_call: TRBD1
j_call: TRBJ1-2
clone_size: NA
v_call: TRBV30
cdr3_nt: TGTGCCTGGAGTGGACAGGGGCTTCAGGGCTACACCTTC
cdr3_aa: CAWSGQGLQGYTF

d_call: NA
j_call: TRBJ2-1
clone_size: few
v_call: TRBV5-4
cdr3_nt: TGTGCCAGCAGCTTGGCGGGGAGCTCCTACAATGAGCAGTTCTTC
cdr3_aa: CASSLAGSSYNEQFF

d_call: NA
j_call: TRBJ1-1
clone_size: NA
v_call: TRBV9
cdr3_nt: TGTGCCAGCAGCGTAGCGGGGGGATCGACTGAAGCTTTCTTT
cdr3_aa: CASSVAGGSTEAFF

d_call: NA
j_call: TRBJ2-7
clone_size: NA
v_call: TRBV25-1
cdr3_nt: TGTGCCAGCAGTGGACCCCTAGGGCAGTACTTC
cdr3_aa: CASSGPLGQYF

d_call: NA
j_call: TRBJ1-2
clone_size: NA
v_call: TRBV10-3
cdr3_nt: TGTGCCATCAGGACTCAGGATGCCGATGGCTACACCTTC
cdr3_aa: CAIRTQDADGYTF

d_call: NA
j_call: TRBJ1-1
clone_size: few
v_call: TRBV5-6
cdr3_nt: TGTGCCAGCAGCTTTACGGTGGCCCCCGGAGAAGCTTTCTTT
cdr3_aa: CASSFTVAPGEAFF

d_call: TRBD2
j_call: TRBJ2-1
clone_size: many
v_call: TRBV28
cdr3_nt: TGTGCCAGCAGTTCCCCTAGCGGGGGGGCCAGTGAGCAGTTCTTC
cdr3_aa: CASSSPSGGASEQFF

d_call: TRBD2
j_call: TRBJ2-1
clone_size: NA
v_call: TRBV7-2
cdr3_nt: TGTGCCAGCAGCCGCGGGGGGTACTCCTACAATGAGCAGTTCTTC
cdr3_aa: CASSRGGYSYNEQFF

d_call: NA
j_call: TRBJ2-3
clone_size: few
v_call: TRBV5-4
cdr3_nt: TGTGCCAGCAGCTTTAGGTGGGCTGGCGAAGATACGCAGTATTTT
cdr3_aa: CASSFRWAGEDTQYF

d_call: NA
j_call: TRBJ2-3
clone_size: NA
v_call: TRBV6-6
cdr3_nt: TGTGCCAGCAGTATCCACGATACCACAGATACGCAGTATTTT
cdr3_aa: CASSIHDTTDTQYF

d_call: NA
j_call: TRBJ2-2
clone_size: few
v_call: TRBV7-9
cdr3_nt: TGTGCCAGCAGCATCGCCGGGACCTTAACCGGGGAGCTGTTTTTT
cdr3_aa: CASSIAGTLTGELFF

d_call: NA
j_call: TRBJ2-5
clone_size: few
v_call: TRBV25-1
cdr3_nt: TGTGCCAGCAGCCCCGGGACACTTGAACAAGAGACCCAGTACTTC
cdr3_aa: CASSPGTLEQETQYF

d_call: TRBD1
j_call: TRBJ1-2
clone_size: few
v_call: TRBV30
cdr3_nt: TGTGCCTGGAGGCCGGGACAGCGCTTAAACTATGGCTACACCTTC
cdr3_aa: CAWRPGQRLNYGYTF

d_call: TRBD1
j_call: TRBJ1-2
clone_size: NA
v_call: TRBV7-9
cdr3_nt: TGTGCCAGCAGCTTCGCGACAGGGGTGGATGGCTACACCTTC
cdr3_aa: CASSFATGVDGYTF

d_call: TRBD1
j_call: TRBJ1-1
clone_size: few
v_call: TRBV2
cdr3_nt: TGTGCCAGCAGGGGTAGAGGGACAGTGAACACTGAAGCTTTCTTT
cdr3_aa: CASRGRGTVNTEAFF

d_call: TRBD1
j_call: TRBJ1-3
clone_size: NA
v_call: TRBV9
cdr3_nt: TGTGCCAGCAGCGAGGGACAGGGCTCTGGAAACACCATATATTTT
cdr3_aa: CASSEGQGSGNTIYF

d_call: NA
j_call: TRBJ1-4
clone_size: few
v_call: TRBV27
cdr3_nt: TGTGCCAGCAGTCTCTCAGGGACGTACCAAAAACTGTTTTTT
cdr3_aa: CASSLSGTYQKLFF

d_call: NA
j_call: TRBJ2-3
clone_size: few
v_call: TRBV9
cdr3_nt: TGTGCCAGCAGCCGCAGGGGGGACACAGATACGCAGTATTTT
cdr3_aa: CASSRRGDTDTQYF

d_call: NA
j_call: TRBJ2-2
clone_size: NA
v_call: TRBV7-2
cdr3_nt: TGTGCCAGCAGCTTATTCGGGGGTCAAGGCGGGGAGCTGTTTTTT
cdr3_aa: CASSLFGGQGGELFF

d_call: NA
j_call: TRBJ2-7
clone_size: NA
v_call: TRBV11-2
cdr3_nt: TGTGCCAGCAGCTTAGCGATATCAACGGGACGGCCTTACGAGCAGTACTTC
cdr3_aa: CASSLAISTGRPYEQYF

d_call: NA
j_call: TRBJ1-3
clone_size: many
v_call: TRBV6-5
cdr3_nt: TGTGCCACTCGTCCCCTCTCTGGAAACACCATATATTTT
cdr3_aa: CATRPLSGNTIYF

d_call: NA
j_call: TRBJ1-2
clone_size: NA
v_call: TRBV2
cdr3_nt: TGTGCCAGCAACGCGAGGCGGGACTATGGCTACACCTTC
cdr3_aa: CASNARRDYGYTF

d_call: TRBD2
j_call: TRBJ2-3
clone_size: NA
v_call: TRBV25-1
cdr3_nt: TGTGCCAGCAGTGAATGGGCTAGCGGTAGCACAGATACGCAGTATTTT
cdr3_aa: CASSEWASGSTDTQYF

d_call: NA
j_call: TRBJ2-1
clone_size: few
v_call: TRBV19
cdr3_nt: TGTGCCAGTAGTATAAGTTTCAATGAGCAGTTCTTC
cdr3_aa: CASSISFNEQFF

d_call: TRBD2
j_call: TRBJ2-3
clone_size: NA
v_call: TRBV29-1
cdr3_nt: TGCAGCTCTAGAGGACTAGCGGGGGTCACAGATACGCAGTATTTT
cdr3_aa: CSSRGLAGVTDTQYF

d_call: NA
j_call: TRBJ1-6
clone_size: NA
v_call: TRBV27
cdr3_nt: TGTGCCAGCAGGCCCGGACGGTATAATTCACCCCTCCACTTT
cdr3_aa: CASRPGRYNSPLHF

d_call: NA
j_call: TRBJ2-7
clone_size: NA
v_call: TRBV7-7
cdr3_nt: TGTGCTAGCAGCTTAGACGGTTCCTACGAGCAGTACTTC
cdr3_aa: CASSLDGSYEQYF

d_call: NA
j_call: TRBJ2-3
clone_size: NA
v_call: TRBV11-2
cdr3_nt: TGTGCCAGCAGCTTAGTCTCAGGGGGAGGAGATACGCAGTATTTT
cdr3_aa: CASSLVSGGGDTQYF

d_call: NA
j_call: TRBJ1-4
clone_size: NA
v_call: TRBV11-3
cdr3_nt: TGTGCCAGCAGCTTAACAGGACAACCAAATGAAAAACTGTTTTTT
cdr3_aa: CASSLTGQPNEKLFF